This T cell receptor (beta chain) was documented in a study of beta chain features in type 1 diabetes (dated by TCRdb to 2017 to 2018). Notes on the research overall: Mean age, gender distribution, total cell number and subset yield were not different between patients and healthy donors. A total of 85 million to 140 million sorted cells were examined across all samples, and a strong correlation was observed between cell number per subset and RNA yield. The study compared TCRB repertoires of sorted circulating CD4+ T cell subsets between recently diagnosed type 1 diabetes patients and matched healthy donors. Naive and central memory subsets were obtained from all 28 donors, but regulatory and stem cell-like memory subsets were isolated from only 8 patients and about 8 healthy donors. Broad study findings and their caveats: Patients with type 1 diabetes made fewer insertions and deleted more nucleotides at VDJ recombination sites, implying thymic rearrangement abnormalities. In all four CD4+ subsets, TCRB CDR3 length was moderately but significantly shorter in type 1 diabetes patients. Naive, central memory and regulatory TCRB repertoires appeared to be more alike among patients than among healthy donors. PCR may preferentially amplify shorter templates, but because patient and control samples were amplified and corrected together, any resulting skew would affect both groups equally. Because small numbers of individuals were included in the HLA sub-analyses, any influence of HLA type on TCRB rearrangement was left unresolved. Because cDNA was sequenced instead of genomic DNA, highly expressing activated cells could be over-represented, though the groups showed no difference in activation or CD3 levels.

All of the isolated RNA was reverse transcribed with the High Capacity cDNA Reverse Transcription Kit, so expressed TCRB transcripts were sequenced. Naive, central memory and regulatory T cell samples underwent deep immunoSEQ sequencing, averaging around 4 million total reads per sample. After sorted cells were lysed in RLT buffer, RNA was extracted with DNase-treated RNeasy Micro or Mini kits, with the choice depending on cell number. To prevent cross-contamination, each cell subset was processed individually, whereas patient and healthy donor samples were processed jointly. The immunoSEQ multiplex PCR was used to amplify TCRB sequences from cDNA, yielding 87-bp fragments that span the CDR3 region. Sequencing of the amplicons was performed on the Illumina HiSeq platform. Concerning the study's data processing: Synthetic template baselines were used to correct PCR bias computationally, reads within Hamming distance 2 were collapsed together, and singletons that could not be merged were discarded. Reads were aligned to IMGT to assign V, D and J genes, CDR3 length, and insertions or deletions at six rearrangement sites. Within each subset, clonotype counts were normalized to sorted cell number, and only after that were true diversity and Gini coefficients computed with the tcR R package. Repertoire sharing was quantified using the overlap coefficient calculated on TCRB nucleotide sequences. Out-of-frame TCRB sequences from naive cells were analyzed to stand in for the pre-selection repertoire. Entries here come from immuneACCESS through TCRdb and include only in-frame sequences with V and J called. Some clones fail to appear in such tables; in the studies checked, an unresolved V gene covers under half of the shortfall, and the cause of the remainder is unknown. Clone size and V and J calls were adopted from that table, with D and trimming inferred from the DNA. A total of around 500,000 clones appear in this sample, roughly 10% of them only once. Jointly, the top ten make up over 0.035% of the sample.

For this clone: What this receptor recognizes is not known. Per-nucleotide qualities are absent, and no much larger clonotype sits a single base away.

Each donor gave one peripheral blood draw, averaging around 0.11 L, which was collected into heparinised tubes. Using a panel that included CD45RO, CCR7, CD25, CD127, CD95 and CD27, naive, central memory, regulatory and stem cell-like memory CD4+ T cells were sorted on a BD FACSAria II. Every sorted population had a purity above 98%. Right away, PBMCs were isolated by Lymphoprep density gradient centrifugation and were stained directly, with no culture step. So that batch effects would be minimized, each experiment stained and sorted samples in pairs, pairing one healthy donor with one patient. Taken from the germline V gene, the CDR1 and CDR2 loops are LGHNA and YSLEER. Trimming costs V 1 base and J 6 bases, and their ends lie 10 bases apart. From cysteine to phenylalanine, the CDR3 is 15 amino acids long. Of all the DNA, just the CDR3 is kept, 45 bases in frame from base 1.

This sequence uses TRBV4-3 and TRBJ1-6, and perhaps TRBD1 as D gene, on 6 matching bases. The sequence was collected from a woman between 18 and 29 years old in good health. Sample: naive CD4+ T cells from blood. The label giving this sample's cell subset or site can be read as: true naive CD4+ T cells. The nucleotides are TGCGCCAGCAGCCAAGTACAGGGCGCTAATTCACCCCTCCACTTT. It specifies CASSQVQGANSPLHF.